This is a list of T cell receptor beta chains from one sample in a study of blood T cell repertoires in COVID-19. Profiling relied on immunoSEQ multiplex PCR, and the TCRdb table lists in-frame clones only, not all of them. The sample records more than 200,000 clones, roughly nine tenths being singletons. The sequencing input was peripheral blood. The origin of the receptors is a woman between 45 and 60 years old with acute or convalescent COVID-19. Each CDR3 is given with its conserved first and last residue. The D gene is left open where the match is weak. Clone size is stated in some rows and not others, as once, few, many or a class when expanded.

>TRBJ1-2|NA|TRBD1|TRBV5-1
TGCGCCAGCAGCTTAGGGACAGGCGTATATGGCTACACCTTC
CASSLGTGVYGYTF
>TRBJ1-5|NA|NA|TRBV18
TGTGCCAGCTCTCTTGAGGCGGGCAGCCAGCAAAATCAGCCCCAGCATTTT
CASSLEAGSQQNQPQHF
>TRBJ1-2|NA|NA|TRBV5-1
TGCGCCAGCAGCTTGGCGGGGAATTATGGCTACACCTTC
CASSLAGNYGYTF
>TRBJ1-6|NA|TRBD1|TRBV5-4
TGTGCCAGCAGCCTAGGACAGGGGTGGACTTCACCCCTCCACTTT
CASSLGQGWTSPLHF
>TRBJ2-2|NA|TRBD2|TRBV7-7
TGTGCCAGCAGCTTAGAGGTAGCGGGAGGAATTGGGTACACCGGGGAGCTGTTTTTT
CASSLEVAGGIGYTGELFF
>TRBJ2-5|NA|NA|TRBV18
TGTGCCAGCTCAGCCCAGGGTCAAGAGACCCAGTACTTC
CASSAQGQETQYF
>TRBJ2-5|NA|TRBD2|TRBV5-1
TGCGCCAGCAGCTTGGCCCCTAGCGGGGAGCAAGAGACCCAGTACTTC
CASSLAPSGEQETQYF
>TRBJ2-2|once|NA|TRBV12-2
TGTGCAAGTCGCTTCGGACAGGGGGAGAACACCGGGGAGCTGTTTTTT
CASRFGQGENTGELFF
>TRBJ2-1|few|NA|TRBV19
TGTGCCAGTAGTATTGGGCTAGCATCCTACAATGAGCAGTTCTTC
CASSIGLASYNEQFF
>TRBJ2-7|NA|TRBD1|TRBV9
TGTGCCAGCAGCAAGGGGACAGCCTACGAGCAGTACTTC
CASSKGTAYEQYF
>TRBJ1-2|NA|NA|TRBV9
TGTGCCAGCAGCGTAGGGGGTCAGGGCCATGGCTACACCTTC
CASSVGGQGHGYTF